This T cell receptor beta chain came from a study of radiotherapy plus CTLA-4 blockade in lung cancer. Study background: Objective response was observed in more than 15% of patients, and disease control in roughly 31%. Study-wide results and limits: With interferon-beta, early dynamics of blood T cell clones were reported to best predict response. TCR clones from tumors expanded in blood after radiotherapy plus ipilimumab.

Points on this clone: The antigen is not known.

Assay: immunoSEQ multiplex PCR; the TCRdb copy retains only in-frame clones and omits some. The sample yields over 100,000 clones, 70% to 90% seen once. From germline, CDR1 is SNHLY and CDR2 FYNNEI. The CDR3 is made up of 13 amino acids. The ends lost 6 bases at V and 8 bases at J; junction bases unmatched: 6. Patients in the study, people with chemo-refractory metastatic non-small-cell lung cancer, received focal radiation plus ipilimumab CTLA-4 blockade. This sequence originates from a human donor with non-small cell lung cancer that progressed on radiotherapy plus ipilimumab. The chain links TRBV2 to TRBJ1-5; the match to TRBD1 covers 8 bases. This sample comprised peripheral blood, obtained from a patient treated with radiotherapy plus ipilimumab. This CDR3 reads CASRGQGGEPQHF. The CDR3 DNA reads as TGTGCCAGCAGAGGACAGGGAGGAGAGCCCCAGCATTTT.